Shown below are 20 T cell receptor beta chains from a single sample sequenced in a study of OX40 agonist ivuxolimab in advanced cancers. Clones were sequenced by immunoSEQ multiplex PCR, and TCRdb holds only the in-frame ones, with some missing. Of about 58,000 clones in the sample, 80% to 90% are singletons; the top ten hold over 0.7%. The sequencing used CD4+ or CD8+ T cells sorted from blood, collected in a trial of the OX40 agonist ivuxolimab. The receptors originated from an adult with an advanced solid tumor such as melanoma, head and neck, liver or kidney cancer.

In its sample, this clone was seen a few times. The chain has TRBV5-1 and TRBJ2-7, with 9 positions matching TRBD1. V was pared by 7 bases and J by 4 bases, with 15 bases of the junction left unmatched. Germline values: CDR1 SGHRS, CDR2 YFSETQ. The CDR3 is 16 residues long. The CDR3 sequence: CASGEGQGRARYEQYF. CDR3 nucleotide sequence: TGCGCCAGCGGAGAAGGACAGGGGAGGGCGAGATACGAGCAGTACTTC.

This clone was observed a few times. The chain is built from TRBV10-2 and TRBJ1-1; possibly TRBD1 for D (5 bases). The CDR3 contains 10 residues. V lost 8 bases and J 6 bases, leaving 7 bases between the germline ends. Germline CDR1 and CDR2: WSHSY and SAAADI. CDR3 loop: CASGGSEAFF. In DNA, the CDR3 is TGCGCCAGCGGGGGGTCTGAAGCTTTCTTT.

The gene calls are TRBV9 and TRBJ2-1, with D possibly matching TRBD2 (6 bases). Looked up from germline, CDR1 is SGDLS and CDR2 is YYNGEE. The CDR3 sequence is 17 residues long. V lost 4 bases, J lost 6 bases, and 23 bases lay in between. In nucleotides, the CDR3 is TGTGCCAGCAGCCCCATCGCGGGGCCCCTCATAGCCAATGAGCAGTTCTTC. Residues: CASSPIAGPLIANEQFF. The variable domain in full, completed from reference TRBV9 and TRBJ2-1, reads DSGVTQTPKHLITATGQRVTLRCSPRSGDLSVYWYQQSLDQGLQFLIQYYNGEERAKGNILERFSAQQFPDLHSELNLSSLELGDSALYFCASSPIAGPLIANEQFFGPGTRLTVL.

This clone was counted only a few times. The gene calls are TRBV6-5 and TRBJ2-7; tentative D call: TRBD2 (5 bases). This CDR3 is built from 15 residues. V dropped 0 bases and J dropped 1 base, with 10 bases sitting between them. CDR1 is MNHEY and CDR2 is SVGAGI in the germline V gene. CDR3 DNA sequence: TGTGCCAGCAGTTACTCGCGGGCCCCATCCTACGAGCAGTACTTC. This codes for CASSYSRAPSYEQYF.

The rearrangement joins TRBV5-1 to TRBJ2-3, with 7 bases lining up with TRBD2. Germline-derived CDR1 and CDR2 are SGHRS and YFSETQ. The ends lost 0 bases at V and 2 bases at J; junction bases unmatched: 6. This CDR3 region has 16 residues. CDR3 bases: TGCGCCAGCAGCTTGGGCGGCGGGGGAAACACAGATACGCAGTATTTT. Its protein product is CASSLGGGGNTDTQYF.

The chain combines TRBV6-5 with TRBJ2-5; D may be TRBD2 (6 bases). The CDR3 sequence is 14 residues long. The germline gives CDR1 MNHEY, CDR2 SVGAGI. Trimming pared 6 bases from V and 2 bases from J, leaving 13 bases between. The CDR3 region is CASRPSGRQETQYF. For the CDR3, the DNA is TGTGCCAGCAGACCCTCAGGGAGGCAAGAGACCCAGTACTTC.

This clone was detected only a few times. This rearrangement joins TRBV19 to TRBJ2-1, with D perhaps TRBD2 (6 bases). V lost 3 bases and J 4 bases, leaving 19 bases between the germline ends. The CDR3 has 17 amino acids. Germline-derived CDR1 and CDR2 are LNHDA and SQIVND (reference sequence). CDR3 nucleotides: TGTGCCAGTAGTATCCGGACACCGGAGGGCTTTTACAATGAGCAGTTCTTC. As protein: CASSIRTPEGFYNEQFF.

The chain couples TRBV11-3 to TRBJ1-1; the D gene is possibly TRBD1 (6 bases). Per germline, CDR1 SGHNT and CDR2 YENEEA. V lost 1 base to trimming and J lost 0 bases, with 9 bases between them. The CDR3 totals 15 residues. CDR3 in amino acids: CASSLVGGMNTEAFF. In DNA, the CDR3 is TGTGCCAGCAGCTTAGTAGGGGGGATGAACACTGAAGCTTTCTTT.

The chain uses TRBV6-5 and TRBJ1-1; D is undetermined. The CDR3 covers 15 residues. Germline CDR1 and CDR2: MNHEY and SVGAGI. V was trimmed by 1 base and J by 2 bases, leaving 11 bases between them. This CDR3 reads CASSYWEEGNTEAFF. CDR3 nucleotide sequence: TGTGCCAGCAGTTACTGGGAGGAGGGTAACACTGAAGCTTTCTTT.

J is TRBJ1-2 and V is TRBV7-9; D is perhaps TRBD1 (5 bases). This CDR3 has 16 residues. Germline V CDR1 and CDR2: SEHNR, FQNEAQ (reference sequence). The V end was cut by 5 bases, the J end by 0 bases, with 16 bases between. DNA of the CDR3: TGTGCCAGCAGCCCGCAGGGCAGGCTCACTAACTATGGCTACACCTTC. As protein: CASSPQGRLTNYGYTF.

The J gene is TRBJ1-6, the V gene TRBV4-2; a possible D gene is TRBD1 (5 bases). Per the germline V gene, CDR1 is LGHNA and CDR2 is YNFKEQ. This CDR3 spans 14 amino acids. The V end lost 1 base, the J end lost 14 bases, and 15 bases lay between the germline ends. The CDR3 DNA sequence: TGTGCCAGCAGCCAAGTACAGGTTCCCGTGACCCTCCACTTT. Amino acids: CASSQVQVPVTLHF.

The CDR3 nucleotides read TGTGCCAGCAGCCCCAAGGTGGGGCTTAGCTCCTACAATGAGCAGTTCTTC. Encoded protein: CASSPKVGLSSYNEQFF. V is TRBV28 and J is TRBJ2-1; TRBD1 might be the D (5 bases). This CDR3 is built from 17 residues. The germline CDR1 and CDR2 sequences are MDHEN and SYDVKM. Trimming took 6 bases from V and 0 from J, leaving 18 bases between them.

The chain recombines TRBV2 with TRBJ1-5, with 7 bases fitting TRBD1. This CDR3 spans 15 amino acids. The V and J ends lost 7 bases and 2 bases, in that order; junction bases with no gene match: 8. In germline, CDR1 is SNHLY, CDR2 FYNNEI. CDR3 in amino acids: CASTPWTGRNQPQHF. The CDR3, as DNA: TGTGCCAGCACCCCATGGACAGGCCGCAATCAGCCCCAGCATTTT.

The chain uses TRBV7-9 and TRBJ2-7; no clear D gene. Germline CDR1 and CDR2: SEHNR and FQNEAQ (reference sequence). There are 12 residues in the CDR3. Trimming took off 1 base at V and 9 bases at J, with 10 bases between the two ends. The CDR3 DNA follows: TGTGCCAGCAGCTTAGACCACACAAGGCAGTACTTC. Translating gives CASSLDHTRQYF.

The chain uses TRBV19 and TRBJ2-1; TRBD1 aligns across 7 bases. There are 15 residues in the CDR3. After removal of 3 bases from V and 4 bases from J, the junction contained 6 bases not matched to a gene. Germline values: CDR1 LNHDA, CDR2 SQIVND (reference sequence). CDR3 sequence reads: CASSITGAGYNEQFF. CDR3 sequence (DNA): TGTGCCAGTAGTATTACAGGGGCCGGATACAATGAGCAGTTCTTC.

The CDR3 region is CASGSRTRNTEAFF. The DNA for the CDR3 is TGTGCTAGTGGTTCGCGTACCAGGAACACTGAAGCTTTCTTT. The chain uses TRBV12-5 and TRBJ1-1; D remains ambiguous. Germline-derived CDR1 and CDR2 are LGHNT and FRNRAP. This CDR3 comprises 14 residues. V gave up 4 bases and J gave up 1 base, with 10 bases separating them. Using reference TRBV12-5 and TRBJ1-1 for the parts outside the CDR3, the full variable domain is DARVTQTPRHKVTEMGQEVTMRCQPILGHNTVFWYRQTMMQGLELLAYFRNRAPLDDSGMPKDRFSAEMPDATLATLKIQPSEPRDSAVYFCASGSRTRNTEAFFGQGTRLTVV.

The chain couples TRBV11-2 to TRBJ1-6; 7 bases align to TRBD1. V trimming: 2 bases; J trimming: 6 bases; junction bases outside the gene matches: 4. This CDR3 spans 15 amino acids. Germline assignment: CDR1 SGHAT and CDR2 FQNNGV. The CDR3 coding sequence is TGTGCCAGCAGCTTACGACAGGGTAGTAATTCACCCCTCCACTTT. Encoded protein: CASSLRQGSNSPLHF.

The chain is built from TRBV7-8 and TRBJ1-2; tentatively, D is TRBD1 (6 bases). The V end lost 5 bases, the J end lost 3 bases, and 16 bases lay between the germline ends. CDR3 length: 15 amino acids. Germline V lookup: CDR1 SGHVS, CDR2 FQNEAQ. CDR3 in amino acids: CASSPRLDSHYGYTF. The CDR3 DNA reads as TGTGCCAGCAGCCCCCGACTGGACAGCCACTATGGCTACACCTTC.

The rearrangement uses TRBV11-2 and TRBJ1-5; possibly TRBD1 for D (5 bases). V lost 4 bases to trimming and J lost 5 bases, with 18 bases between them. From germline, CDR1 is SGHAT and CDR2 FQNNGV. CDR3 length: 16 amino acids. The CDR3 DNA reads TGTGCCAGCAGCTCAGACCCCGGCCGAGGGGATCAGCCCCAGCATTTT. It specifies CASSSDPGRGDQPQHF.

In its sample, this clone was seen a few times. This rearrangement joins TRBV21-1 to TRBJ1-4. TRBV21-1 is designated a pseudogene. The CDR3 has 17 amino acids. This CDR3 is CASSNRFTEVINEKLFF. The CDR3 DNA reads as TGTGCCAGCAGCAACCGATTCACGGAGGTGATTAATGAAAAACTGTTTTTT.